These T cell receptor beta chains were read from a single sample in a study of blood T cell repertoires in COVID-19. Using immunoSEQ multiplex PCR, the repertoire was profiled, and TCRdb retains in-frame clones only, with some absent. The table has 150,000 to 200,000 clones, approximately 90% seen once. Sequencing used peripheral blood. The receptors originated from a woman aged 18-29 years who had recovered from COVID-19. The CDR3 runs from the conserved cysteine through the conserved F or W. D genes are given only for firm matches. The size field is filled for only some rows; it gives once, few, many or a size class.

CDR3 protein,CDR3 DNA,J gene,clone size,D gene,V gene
CASSESIRGPTYNEQFF,TGTGCCAGCAGTGAGTCAATAAGGGGGCCCACCTACAATGAGCAGTTCTTC,TRBJ2-1,NA,TRBD1,TRBV2
CASSLAQPSSKYF,TGTGCCAGCAGCTTAGCACAGCCGTCTTCGAAGTATTTT,TRBJ2-3,NA,NA,TRBV7-9
CASSLIGAFSGNTIYF,TGTGCCAGCAGCCTTATAGGGGCCTTCTCTGGAAACACCATATATTTT,TRBJ1-3,few,NA,TRBV14
CASSLVPGVLSGYTF,TGTGCCAGCAGCTTAGTCCCGGGGGTGTTAAGTGGCTACACCTTC,TRBJ1-2,NA,NA,TRBV7-6
CASSEPRAQETQYF,TGTGCCAGCAGTGAACCACGCGCCCAAGAGACCCAGTACTTC,TRBJ2-5,NA,NA,TRBV25-1
CASTSQGSYNSPLHF,TGTGCCAGCACCTCACAGGGTTCCTATAATTCACCCCTCCACTTT,TRBJ1-6,NA,NA,TRBV6-6
CSVTPLAGDEQFF,TGCAGCGTTACACCCCTAGCGGGGGATGAGCAGTTCTTC,TRBJ2-1,few,TRBD2,TRBV29-1
CASSRIGGEKAFF,TGCGCCAGCAGCCGAATCGGGGGTGAAAAGGCTTTCTTT,TRBJ1-1,NA,NA,TRBV4-1
CASRKRGGNNQPQHF,TGTGCCAGTAGAAAAAGGGGGGGGAACAATCAGCCCCAGCATTTT,TRBJ1-5,NA,NA,TRBV19
CASSHKLGHTEAFF,TGCGCCAGCAGTCATAAGCTAGGTCACACTGAAGCTTTCTTT,TRBJ1-1,few,NA,TRBV4-3
CASSPYSGGSTDTQYF,TGTGCCAGCTCACCATACAGCGGGGGCTCCACAGATACGCAGTATTTT,TRBJ2-3,NA,TRBD2,TRBV18
CASSLSLNSPLHF,TGTGCCAGCAGCTTATCGCTAAATTCACCCCTCCACTTT,TRBJ1-6,NA,NA,TRBV7-2
CASSPGTELYGYTF,TGTGCCAGCAGCCCCGGGACAGAACTTTATGGCTACACCTTC,TRBJ1-2,NA,TRBD1,TRBV14
CASSPGTTYNSPLHF,TGTGCCAGCAGCCCAGGAACAACTTATAATTCACCCCTCCACTTT,TRBJ1-6,NA,NA,TRBV5-4
CASSLIGEGEQYF,TGTGCCAGCAGCTTGATAGGGGAAGGCGAGCAGTACTTC,TRBJ2-7,NA,NA,TRBV5-6
CASSRRATEAFF,TGTGCCAGCAGCAGGAGGGCCACTGAAGCTTTCTTT,TRBJ1-1,NA,NA,TRBV6-5
CAISEGVRVSEAFF,TGTGCCATCAGTGAAGGGGTTCGGGTCTCTGAAGCTTTCTTT,TRBJ1-1,NA,NA,TRBV10-3
CASILYNRDTEAFF,TGTGCCAGCATCCTATACAACAGGGACACTGAAGCTTTCTTT,TRBJ1-1,NA,NA,TRBV7-2
CASSEGQALNEKLFF,TGTGCCAGCAGTGAGGGACAGGCCCTTAATGAAAAACTGTTTTTT,TRBJ1-4,NA,TRBD1,TRBV27
CASSYQASGGYEQFF,TGTGCCAGCAGTTATCAGGCTAGCGGGGGGTATGAGCAGTTCTTC,TRBJ2-1,few,TRBD2,TRBV6-5
CASSYTGGLYNEQFF,TGTGCCAGCAGTTATACGGGGGGCCTATACAATGAGCAGTTCTTC,TRBJ2-1,NA,NA,TRBV2
CASIKSGRTNTGELFF,TGTGCCAGCATCAAATCGGGGAGGACGAACACCGGGGAGCTGTTTTTT,TRBJ2-2,NA,NA,TRBV6-6
CASSQDRQTNYGYTF,TGCGCCAGCAGCCAAGATCGACAGACTAACTATGGCTACACCTTC,TRBJ1-2,NA,NA,TRBV4-3
CASSGGERGSGPQHF,TGCGCCAGCAGCGGTGGGGAGAGGGGGAGTGGGCCCCAGCATTTT,TRBJ1-5,NA,NA,TRBV5-1
CASSPQWGDETQYF,TGTGCCAGCAGTCCGCAATGGGGGGATGAGACCCAGTACTTC,TRBJ2-5,NA,NA,TRBV6-5
CASSDTGTAYYEQYF,TGTGCCAGCAGTGACACCGGGACTGCATACTACGAGCAGTACTTC,TRBJ2-7,NA,NA,TRBV2
CASSLGSGLSGNTIYF,TGTGCCAGCAGCTTAGGATCGGGTTTATCTGGAAACACCATATATTTT,TRBJ1-3,NA,NA,TRBV7-9
CASTPAVFTSNYGYTF,TGTGCCAGCACCCCGGCGGTATTTACCTCTAACTATGGCTACACCTTC,TRBJ1-2,NA,NA,TRBV7-9
CASSYTSGVEGYTF,TGTGCCAGCAGTTACACGTCGGGGGTTGAGGGCTACACCTTC,TRBJ1-2,NA,NA,TRBV6-6
CASSLGSRSSNQPQHF,TGTGCCAGCAGCTTAGGGTCCAGATCAAGCAATCAGCCCCAGCATTTT,TRBJ1-5,NA,NA,TRBV7-9
CASSLVAAEISNEKLFF,TGTGCCAGCAGTCTAGTGGCAGCCGAAATAAGTAATGAAAAACTGTTTTTT,TRBJ1-4,NA,NA,TRBV28
CASSFSGREDTQYF,TGCGCCAGCAGCTTTAGCGGGAGAGAAGATACGCAGTATTTT,TRBJ2-3,NA,TRBD2,TRBV5-1
CATSRAGINNSPLHF,TGTGCCACCAGCAGAGCGGGTATCAATAATTCACCCCTCCACTTT,TRBJ1-6,NA,NA,TRBV15
CASSLVQGFDPYNEQFF,TGTGCCAGCAGCTTAGTACAGGGGTTTGACCCCTACAATGAGCAGTTCTTC,TRBJ2-1,NA,TRBD1,TRBV7-2
CASSDTGLVYQETQYF,TGTGCCAGCAGTGACACGGGACTAGTATACCAAGAGACCCAGTACTTC,TRBJ2-5,NA,TRBD2,TRBV6-4
CASSPQNNYGYTF,TGTGCCAGCAGCCCTCAGAATAACTATGGCTACACCTTC,TRBJ1-2,once,NA,TRBV2
CASSPGRGRSPDTQYF,TGTGCCAGTAGTCCCGGGCGCGGGCGAAGTCCAGATACGCAGTATTTT,TRBJ2-3,NA,NA,TRBV19
CASSRSVMAGNTEAFF,TGTGCCAGCAGTCGTTCCGTAATGGCAGGGAACACTGAAGCTTTCTTT,TRBJ1-1,NA,NA,TRBV2
CASSPTGGGRDEQFF,TGCGCCAGCAGCCCCACCGGGGGGGGGAGGGATGAGCAGTTCTTC,TRBJ2-1,NA,TRBD2,TRBV5-1
CASSPPRGRGNTIYF,TGTGCCAGCAGCCCGCCCCGGGGGAGAGGAAACACCATATATTTT,TRBJ1-3,few,NA,TRBV13
CAISEGGQGAGYTF,TGTGCCATCAGTGAGGGTGGACAGGGCGCTGGCTACACCTTC,TRBJ1-2,few,TRBD1,TRBV10-3